The entry below gives a single T cell receptor beta chain sequence along with its context. The antigen remains unidentified. From blood CD8+ and CD4+ T cells, TCR beta sequences were generated. The multiple sclerosis controls, all treatment-naive patients, had relapsing-remitting disease that was stable or active. TEMRA cells were FACS-enriched, and CD8+ and CD4+ T cells were isolated negatively. Germline V lookup: CDR1 MDHEN, CDR2 SYDVKM. The ends were cut back, 2 bases at V and 3 bases at J, with 8 bases in the middle. The CDR3 has 13 residues. The data were taken from a study of CD8 T cells in Susac syndrome. Random hexamers served to reverse transcribe roughly 0.5 to 1 ug RNA. MiXCR, run by TCRdb on the immunoSEQ multiplex PCR reads, gives a single entry per CDR3 protein. The table includes approximately 130,000 distinct CDR3 sequences, around nine tenths detected once. Broader study findings: TCR sequencing and HLA analysis covered a relatively small number of individuals.

This chain joins TRBV28 and TRBJ2-7; D is unclear. Material: CD8+ T cells from PBMCs. This receptor was taken from a human donor with multiple sclerosis. The CDR3 nucleotides read TGTGCCAGCAGTTTAGGCGGAATCTACGAGCAGTACTTC. Translated: CASSLGGIYEQYF.